This T cell receptor (beta chain) was observed in a study of T cells after yellow fever vaccination. Study-level background: Investigators used CD3, CD45RA, CCR7 and CD95 to sort the EM, EMRA, CM and Tscm memory subsets. In the case of low-cell-number fractions, SMART-Seq v4 Ultra Low Input was used for preparation.

At least ten counts were recorded for this clonotype. Each CDR3 protein gets one entry after TCRdb re-called the 5' RACE reads with MiXCR. The sample carries 29,000 or so distinct CDR3 sequences, just under 6.5% recorded once. Findings of the study overall: Overlap between CD4 and CD8 compartments was detected for a small share of clonotypes. Subsequent to the booster, the majority of primary-vaccination clones reappeared (96% CD4, around 90% CD8).

The CDR3 covers 16 residues. V was pared by 6 bases and J by 0 bases, with 5 bases of the junction left unmatched. Germline V CDR1 and CDR2: DFQATT, SNEGSKA (reference sequence). The receptor comes from a man aged 25-45 years who received the YFV17D yellow fever vaccine. Sequenced here: PBMCs, either bulk or a sorted T-cell subset (CD4+, CD8+, memory, or dextramer-sorted; not recorded which), sampled on the day of the yellow fever booster vaccination. The chain has TRBV20-1 and TRBJ2-3, with TRBD2 matching 14 bases. CDR3 sequence (DNA): TGCAGTGCGACTAGCGGGAGGGCCTTGAGCACAGATACGCAGTATTTT. Residues: CSATSGRALSTDTQYF.